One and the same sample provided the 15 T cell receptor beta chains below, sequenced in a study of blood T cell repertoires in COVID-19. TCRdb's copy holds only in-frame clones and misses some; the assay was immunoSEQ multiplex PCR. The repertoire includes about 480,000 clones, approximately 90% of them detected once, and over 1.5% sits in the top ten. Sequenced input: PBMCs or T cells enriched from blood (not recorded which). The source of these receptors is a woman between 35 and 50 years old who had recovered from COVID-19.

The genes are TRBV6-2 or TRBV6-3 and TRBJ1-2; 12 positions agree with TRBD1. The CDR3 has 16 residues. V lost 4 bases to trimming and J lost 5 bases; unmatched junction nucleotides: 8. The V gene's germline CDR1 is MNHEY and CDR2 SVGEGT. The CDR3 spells CASSSLPGQGAYGYTF. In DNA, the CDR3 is TGTGCCAGCAGTTCACTTCCGGGACAGGGGGCATATGGCTACACCTTC.

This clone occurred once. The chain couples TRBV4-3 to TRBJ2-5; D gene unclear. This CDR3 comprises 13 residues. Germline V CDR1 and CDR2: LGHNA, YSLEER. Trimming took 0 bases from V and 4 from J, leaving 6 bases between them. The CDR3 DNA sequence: TGCGCCAGCAGCCAAGAGAGGAGAGAGACCCAGTACTTC. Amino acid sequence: CASSQERRETQYF.

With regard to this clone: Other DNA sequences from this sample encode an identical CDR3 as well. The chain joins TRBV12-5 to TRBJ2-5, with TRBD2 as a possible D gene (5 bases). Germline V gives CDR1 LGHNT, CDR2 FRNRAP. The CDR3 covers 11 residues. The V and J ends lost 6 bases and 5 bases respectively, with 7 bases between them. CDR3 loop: CASGGGETQYF. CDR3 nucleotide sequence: TGTGCTAGTGGCGGCGGGGAGACCCAGTACTTC.

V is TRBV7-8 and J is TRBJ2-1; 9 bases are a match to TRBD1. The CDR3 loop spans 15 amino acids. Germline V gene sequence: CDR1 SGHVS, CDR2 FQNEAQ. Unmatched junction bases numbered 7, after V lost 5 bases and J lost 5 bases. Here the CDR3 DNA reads TGTGCCAGCAGCAATCCGGGACAGGGCAACAATGAGCAGTTCTTC. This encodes CASSNPGQGNNEQFF.

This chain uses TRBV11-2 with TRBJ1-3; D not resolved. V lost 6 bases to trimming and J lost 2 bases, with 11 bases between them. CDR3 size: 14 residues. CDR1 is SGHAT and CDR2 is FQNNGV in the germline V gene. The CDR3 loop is CASSWGGTGNTIYF. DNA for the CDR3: TGTGCCAGCAGTTGGGGAGGGACTGGAAACACCATATATTTT. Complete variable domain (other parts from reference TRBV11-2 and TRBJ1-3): EAGVAQSPRYKIIEKRQSVAFWCNPISGHATLYWYQQILGQGPKLLIQFQNNGVVDDSQLPKDRFSAERLKGVDSTLKIQPAKLEDSAVYLCASSWGGTGNTIYFGEGSWLTVV.

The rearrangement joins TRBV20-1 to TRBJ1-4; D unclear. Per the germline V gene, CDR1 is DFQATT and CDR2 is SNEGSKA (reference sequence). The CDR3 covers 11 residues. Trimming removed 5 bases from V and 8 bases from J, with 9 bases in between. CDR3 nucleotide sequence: TGCAGTGCTGAGGCCGGAGAAAAACTGTTTTTT. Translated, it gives CSAEAGEKLFF.

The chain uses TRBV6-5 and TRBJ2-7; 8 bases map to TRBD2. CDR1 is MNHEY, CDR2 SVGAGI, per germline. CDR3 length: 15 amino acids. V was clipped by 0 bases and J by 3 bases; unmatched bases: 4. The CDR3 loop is CASSYSASGFYEQYF. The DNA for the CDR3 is TGTGCCAGCAGTTACTCGGCTAGCGGGTTCTACGAGCAGTACTTC.

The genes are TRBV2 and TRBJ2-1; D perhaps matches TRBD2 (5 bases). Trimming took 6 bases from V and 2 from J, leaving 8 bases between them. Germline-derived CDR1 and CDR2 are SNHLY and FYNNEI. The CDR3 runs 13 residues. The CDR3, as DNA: TGTGCCAGCAGCAGCGGACCCTACAATGAGCAGTTCTTC. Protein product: CASSSGPYNEQFF.

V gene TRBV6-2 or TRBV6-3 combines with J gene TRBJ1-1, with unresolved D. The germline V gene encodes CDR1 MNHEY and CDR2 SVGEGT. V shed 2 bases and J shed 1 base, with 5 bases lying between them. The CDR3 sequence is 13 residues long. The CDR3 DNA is TGTGCCAGCAGTTACAGACAGAACACTGAAGCTTTCTTT. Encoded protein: CASSYRQNTEAFF.

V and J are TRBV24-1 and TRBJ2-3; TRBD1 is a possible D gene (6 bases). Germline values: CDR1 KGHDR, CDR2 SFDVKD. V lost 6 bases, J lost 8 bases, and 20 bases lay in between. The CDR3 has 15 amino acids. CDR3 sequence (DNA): TGTGCCACCAGTCAGGACAGTGTTTCAAGTGGTACGCAGTATTTT. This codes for CATSQDSVSSGTQYF.

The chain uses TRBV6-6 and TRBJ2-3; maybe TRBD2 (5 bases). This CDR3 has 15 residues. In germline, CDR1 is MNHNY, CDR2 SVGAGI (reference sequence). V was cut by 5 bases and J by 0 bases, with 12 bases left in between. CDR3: CASSSMGGSTDTQYF. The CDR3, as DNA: TGTGCCAGCAGTAGTATGGGCGGGAGCACAGATACGCAGTATTTT.

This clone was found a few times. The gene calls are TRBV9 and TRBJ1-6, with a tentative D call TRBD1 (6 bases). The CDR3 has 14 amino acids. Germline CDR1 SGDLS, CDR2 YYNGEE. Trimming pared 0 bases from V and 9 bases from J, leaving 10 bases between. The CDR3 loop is CASSVEQGGSPLHF. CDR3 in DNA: TGTGCCAGCAGCGTAGAACAGGGTGGTTCACCCCTCCACTTT.

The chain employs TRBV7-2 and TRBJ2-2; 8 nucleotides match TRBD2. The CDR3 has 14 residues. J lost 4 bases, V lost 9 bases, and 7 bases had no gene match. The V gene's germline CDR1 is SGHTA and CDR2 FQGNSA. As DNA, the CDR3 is TGTGCCAGGCGCAGCGGGAGAGGCACCGGGGAGCTGTTTTTT. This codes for CARRSGRGTGELFF.

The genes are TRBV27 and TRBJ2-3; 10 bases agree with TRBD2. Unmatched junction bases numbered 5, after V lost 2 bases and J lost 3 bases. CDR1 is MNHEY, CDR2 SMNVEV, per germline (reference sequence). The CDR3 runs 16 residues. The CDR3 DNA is TGTGCCAGCAGTTTAAGGACTAGCGGTGGTACAGATACGCAGTATTTT. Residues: CASSLRTSGGTDTQYF.

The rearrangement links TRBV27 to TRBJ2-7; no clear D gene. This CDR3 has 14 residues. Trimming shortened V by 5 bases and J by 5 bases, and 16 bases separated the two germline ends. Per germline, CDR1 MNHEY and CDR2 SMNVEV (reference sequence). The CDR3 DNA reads TGTGCCAGCAGTGGTCTAGGTATTTCCCACGAGCAGTACTTC. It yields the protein CASSGLGISHEQYF.